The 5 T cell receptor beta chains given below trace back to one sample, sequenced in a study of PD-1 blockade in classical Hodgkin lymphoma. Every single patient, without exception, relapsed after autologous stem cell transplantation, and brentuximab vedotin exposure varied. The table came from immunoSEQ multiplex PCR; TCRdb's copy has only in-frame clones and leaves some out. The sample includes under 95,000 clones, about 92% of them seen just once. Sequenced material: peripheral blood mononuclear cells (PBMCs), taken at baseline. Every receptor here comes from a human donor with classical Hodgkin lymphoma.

The CDR3 nucleotides are TGTGCCAGCAGCCAAGGGGAAGCGACAGGATGGAACATTCAGTACTTC. Translated: CASSQGEATGWNIQYF. The gene calls are TRBV4-2 and TRBJ2-4; a possible D gene is TRBD1 (6 bases). Trimming pared 1 base from V and 7 bases from J, leaving 17 bases between. Germline V gene lookup returns CDR1 LGHNA and CDR2 YNFKEQ. This CDR3 contains 16 residues.

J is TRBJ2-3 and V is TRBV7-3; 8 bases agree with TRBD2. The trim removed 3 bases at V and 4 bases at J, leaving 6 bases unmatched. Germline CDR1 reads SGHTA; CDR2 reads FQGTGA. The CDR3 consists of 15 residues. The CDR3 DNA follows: TGTGCCAGCAGCTTGACTAGCGATCGGGCAGATACGCAGTATTTT. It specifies CASSLTSDRADTQYF. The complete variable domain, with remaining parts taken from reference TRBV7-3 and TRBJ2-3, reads GAGVSQTPSNKVTEKGKYVELRCDPISGHTALYWYRQSLGQGPEFLIYFQGTGAADDSGLPNDRFFAVRPEGSVSTLKIQRTERGDSAVYLCASSLTSDRADTQYFGPGTRLTVL.

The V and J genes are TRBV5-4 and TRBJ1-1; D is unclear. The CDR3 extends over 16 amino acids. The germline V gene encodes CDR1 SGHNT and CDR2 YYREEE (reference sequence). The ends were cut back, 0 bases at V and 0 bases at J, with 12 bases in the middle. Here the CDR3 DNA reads TGTGCCAGCAGCTTGGCCGCCAGCAAATTGAACACTGAAGCTTTCTTT. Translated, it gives CASSLAASKLNTEAFF.

For the CDR3, the DNA is TGTGCCAGTAGTAGACAGGGTGGCGAGCAGTACTTC. Its translation is CASSRQGGEQYF. This sequence joins TRBV19 and TRBJ2-7, with 7 bases aligning to TRBD1. V shed 4 bases, J shed 6 bases, and the junction held 3 bases outside the gene matches. This CDR3 region has 12 residues. Germline loops: CDR1 LNHDA, CDR2 SQIVND (reference sequence). The full variable domain, with the rest looked up from reference TRBV19 and TRBJ2-7, is DGGITQSPKYLFRKEGQNVTLSCEQNLNHDAMYWYRQDPGQGLRLIYYSQIVNDFQKGDIAEGYSVSREKKESFPLTVTSAQKNPTAFYLCASSRQGGEQYFGPGTRLTVT.

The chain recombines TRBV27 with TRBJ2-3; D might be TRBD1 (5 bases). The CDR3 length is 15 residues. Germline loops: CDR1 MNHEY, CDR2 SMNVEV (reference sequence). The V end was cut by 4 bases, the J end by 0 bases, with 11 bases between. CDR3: CASSSGKDSTDTQYF. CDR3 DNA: TGTGCCAGCAGTTCAGGGAAGGACAGCACAGATACGCAGTATTTT.